A single sample is the source of the 31 T cell receptor beta chains below, sequenced in a study of identical twins (dated by TCRdb to 2016 to 2017). The library was generated by 5' RACE. Sequencing used an Illumina HiSeq 2000. In-frame beta chains were kept once TCRdb had trimmed the public reads at Q25 with fastp and called clones with MiXCR. All rows with the same CDR3 protein become a single entry with the most common DNA and genes. Present in this sample are roughly 470,000 distinct CDR3 sequences, 13% to 15% of which were seen just once. The top ten clones comprise 0.95% to 1% of the sample. The same sample was also studied in work on yellow fever vaccine responses in identical twins.

Sequenced material: CD4+ T cells sorted from blood. These receptor sequences come from a woman aged 18-29 years in good health.

The genes are TRBV6-5 and TRBJ2-7; 8 nucleotides align to TRBD1. This CDR3 contains 15 residues. J gave up 5 bases and V 0 bases, and 6 bases lay outside the gene matches. Germline assignment: CDR1 MNHEY and CDR2 SVGAGI. CDR3 coding DNA: TGTGCCAGCAGTTACTCCCGACAGGGGCCCCACGAGCAGTACTTC. It encodes CASSYSRQGPHEQYF.

This clonotype appeared a few times. V usage is TRBV10-3 and J usage is TRBJ2-2; 9 bases agree with TRBD1. The germline CDR1 and CDR2 sequences are ENHRY and SYGVKD. The V and J ends lost 2 bases and 4 bases, in that order; junction bases with no gene match: 8. CDR3 length: 17 residues. The CDR3 DNA is TGTGCCATCAGTGAGCGCGTCCCGGGACAGGGCACCGGGGAGCTGTTTTTT. It encodes CAISERVPGQGTGELFF.

A few counts support this clonotype. The chain carries TRBV6-1 and TRBJ2-5; 7 bases match TRBD1. J was trimmed by 2 bases and V by 8 bases; bases with no gene match: 14. The CDR3 contains 16 residues. The V gene's germline CDR1 is MNHNS and CDR2 SASEGT. The chain's CDR3 is CASFSPGQSVQETQYF. In nucleotides, the CDR3 is TGTGCCAGCTTTTCACCGGGACAGTCCGTTCAAGAGACCCAGTACTTC.

This clonotype was seen only a few times. The chain joins TRBV11-2 to TRBJ2-3; D is unresolved. CDR1 is SGHAT and CDR2 is FQNNGV in the germline V gene. The V and J ends lost 1 base and 2 bases respectively, with 13 bases between them. The CDR3 sequence is 16 residues long. The CDR3 bases are TGTGCCAGCAGCTTAGGGGCGACGGGCTCCACAGATACGCAGTATTTT. Its translation is CASSLGATGSTDTQYF. Complete variable domain (other parts from reference TRBV11-2 and TRBJ2-3): EAGVAQSPRYKIIEKRQSVAFWCNPISGHATLYWYQQILGQGPKLLIQFQNNGVVDDSQLPKDRFSAERLKGVDSTLKIQPAKLEDSAVYLCASSLGATGSTDTQYFGPGTRLTVL.

The chain uses TRBV5-6 and TRBJ2-6; no reliable D call. Trimming took off 6 bases at V and 1 base at J, with 17 bases between the two ends. In germline, CDR1 is SGHDT, CDR2 YYEEEE. This CDR3 has 17 amino acids. DNA for the CDR3: TGTGCCAGCATCCCGTGGGCAACTAAGTCTGGGGCCAACGTCCTGACTTTC. This codes for CASIPWATKSGANVLTF.

The V gene is TRBV6-1, the J gene TRBJ2-7, with 9 bases identical to TRBD1. Looked up from germline, CDR1 is MNHNS and CDR2 is SASEGT. The CDR3 extends over 15 amino acids. The ends lost 5 bases at V and 1 base at J; junction bases unmatched: 6. CDR3: CASSTFGTGSYEQYF. The CDR3 DNA reads TGTGCCAGCAGTACCTTCGGGACAGGGTCCTACGAGCAGTACTTC.

This clonotype showed up many times. This chain joins TRBV14 and TRBJ2-3; 11 bases are shared with TRBD1. Trimming took 4 bases from V and 6 from J; bases not matched to a gene: 15. This CDR3 region has 18 residues. The germline V gene encodes CDR1 SGHDN and CDR2 FVKESK. The CDR3 DNA follows: TGTGCCAGCAGCCCTAGGGACAGGGGGTTCCCTTCGGAGGATACGCAGTATTTT. This codes for CASSPRDRGFPSEDTQYF.

This clonotype was detected only a few times. The chain couples TRBV12-3 or TRBV12-4 to TRBJ2-2; 8 bases are a match to TRBD2. This CDR3 spans 15 amino acids. V dropped 2 bases and J dropped 7; count of bases not matched to a gene: 6. The CDR3 coding sequence is TGTGCCAGCAGTTTATCCGGACTAGCCCACGGGGAGCTGTTTTTT. Residues: CASSLSGLAHGELFF.

The rearrangement joins TRBV2 to TRBJ2-1, with D possibly TRBD1 on 5 matching bases. Trimming stripped 4 bases from V and 0 bases from J, with 13 bases between. Germline assignment: CDR1 SNHLY and CDR2 FYNNEI. The CDR3 sequence is 16 residues long. In nucleotides, the CDR3 is TGTGCCAGCAGTGCTCGCAGGGTGAACTCCTACAATGAGCAGTTCTTC. Its translation: CASSARRVNSYNEQFF.

This clonotype was observed a handful of times. The V and J genes are TRBV5-5 and TRBJ2-5; tentative D call: TRBD1 (7 bases). Trimming left V 4 bases short and J 5 bases short, with 18 bases between. The CDR3 consists of 15 residues. CDR1 and CDR2 from the germline V gene are SGHKS and YYEKEE (reference sequence). In DNA, the CDR3 is TGTGCCAGCAGCGCGGGACAGCTCCTCGGGGAGACCCAGTACTTC. It codes for CASSAGQLLGETQYF.

This clonotype was recorded a few times. The gene calls are TRBV7-2 and TRBJ2-7; maybe TRBD1 (5 bases). The CDR3 is made up of 14 amino acids. Trimming took 1 base from V and 4 from J, leaving 11 bases between them. Germline lookup yields CDR1 SGHTA and CDR2 FQGNSA. CDR3 protein: CASSLDPTAYEQYF. CDR3 nucleotides: TGTGCCAGCAGCTTAGATCCGACAGCTTACGAGCAGTACTTC. Full variable domain (remainder filled in from reference TRBV7-2 and TRBJ2-7): GAGVSQSPSNKVTEKGKDVELRCDPISGHTALYWYRQSLGQGLEFLIYFQGNSAPDKSGLPSDRFSAERTGGSVSTLTIQRTQQEDSAVYLCASSLDPTAYEQYFGPGTRLTVT.

The sample holds a few counts of this clonotype. The rearrangement links TRBV9 to TRBJ1-4; 7 bases are shared with TRBD1. CDR3 size: 15 residues. Germline V CDR1 and CDR2: SGDLS, YYNGEE. V gave up 4 bases and J gave up 5 bases; unmatched junction bases: 8. The CDR3 DNA reads TGTGCCAGCAGCCCGACGGGACAGTCGAATGAAAAACTGTTTTTT. It encodes CASSPTGQSNEKLFF.

The CDR3 protein is CASSYSPPGEQYF. The CDR3, as DNA: TGTGCCAGCAGTTACTCTCCTCCGGGCGAGCAGTACTTC. The chain carries TRBV6-2 or TRBV6-3 and TRBJ2-7; D remains ambiguous. The length of the CDR3 is 13 residues. Germline lookup yields CDR1 MNHEY and CDR2 SVGEGT. The V end was cut by 0 bases, the J end by 6 bases, with 9 bases between.

In this sample, this clonotype turned up many times. V and J are TRBV5-1 and TRBJ2-5, with 7 bases that match TRBD1. Germline values: CDR1 SGHRS, CDR2 YFSETQ. The ends lost 1 base at V and 3 bases at J; junction bases unmatched: 3. The CDR3 runs 14 residues. CDR3 residues: CASSLTGVEETQYF. CDR3 DNA sequence: TGCGCCAGCAGCTTGACAGGGGTTGAAGAGACCCAGTACTTC. Supplemented by reference TRBV5-1 and TRBJ2-5, the full variable domain reads KAGVTQTPRYLIKTRGQQVTLSCSPISGHRSVSWYQQTPGQGLQFLFEYFSETQRNKGNFPGRFSGRQFSNSRSEMNVSTLELGDSALYLCASSLTGVEETQYFGPGTRLLVL.

This clonotype showed up many times. The chain links TRBV5-1 to TRBJ2-5, with 8 bases identical to TRBD2. The CDR3 sequence is 15 residues long. CDR1 is SGHRS and CDR2 is YFSETQ in the germline V gene. Trimming cost V 4 bases and J 2 bases; bases outside gene matches: 7. CDR3 protein: CASSELAGKQETQYF. The CDR3 nucleotides are TGCGCCAGCAGCGAGTTAGCGGGAAAACAAGAGACCCAGTACTTC.

This clonotype was detected only once. V usage is TRBV4-2 and J usage is TRBJ2-3, with 7 bases aligning to TRBD2. Trimming cost V 1 base and J 0 bases; bases outside gene matches: 7. The length of the CDR3 is 17 residues. Per the germline V gene, CDR1 is LGHNA and CDR2 is YNFKEQ. The CDR3 spells CASSQGVGLDSTDTQYF. The CDR3 bases are TGTGCCAGCAGCCAAGGTGTAGGACTAGATAGCACAGATACGCAGTATTTT.

This clonotype has just a few counts. The genes are TRBV25-1 and TRBJ2-2; D perhaps matches TRBD1 (5 bases). Germline CDR1 is MGHDK and CDR2 is SYGVNS. Trimming took 6 bases from V and 3 from J, leaving 17 bases between them. This CDR3 has 16 residues. CDR3 in amino acids: CASSADHAGYTGELFF. CDR3 DNA: TGTGCCAGCAGCGCGGACCACGCAGGGTACACCGGGGAGCTGTTTTTT.

This clonotype was picked up a small number of times. The germline gene is not matched at one end of the junction; a read error may be the cause. The rearrangement joins TRBV12-3 or TRBV12-4 to TRBJ2-5; the D call may be TRBD1 or TRBD2 (5 bases each). There are 11 residues in the CDR3. The CDR3 reads CASSTGTKKDF. Written as DNA, the CDR3 is TGTGCCAGCAGTACTGGGACCAAAAAGGACTTC.

V gene TRBV5-6 combines with J gene TRBJ2-5; TRBD2 aligns across 9 bases. The CDR3 loop spans 19 amino acids. V lost 3 bases to trimming and J lost 5 bases; unmatched junction nucleotides: 20. Germline-derived CDR1 and CDR2 are SGHDT and YYEEEE. The CDR3 DNA is TGTGCCAGCAGCTCCCTAGAATTGGTAGCGGGGGATAATTGGGAGACCCAGTACTTC. It encodes CASSSLELVAGDNWETQYF.

The table lists this clonotype with a few counts. The rearrangement uses TRBV7-3 and TRBJ2-7; 9 bases align to TRBD1. The germline CDR1 and CDR2 sequences are SGHTA and FQGTGA. The CDR3 loop spans 14 amino acids. Germline trimming cut 4 bases from V and 5 bases from J; bases unmatched to any gene: 6. The CDR3: CASSYGTGSDEQYF. The CDR3 DNA is TGTGCCAGCAGCTACGGGACAGGGAGCGACGAGCAGTACTTC.

Only a few counts were recorded for this clonotype. This chain connects TRBV7-6 to TRBJ2-1; 14 nucleotides line up with TRBD2. V lost 1 base to trimming and J lost 6 bases; unmatched junction nucleotides: 5. This CDR3 contains 17 residues. Looked up from germline, CDR1 is SGHVS and CDR2 is FNYEAQ. Here the CDR3 reads CASSLVRLAGGPNEQFF. As DNA, the CDR3 is TGTGCCAGCAGCTTAGTTCGACTAGCGGGGGGGCCCAATGAGCAGTTCTTC.

The chain couples TRBV15 to TRBJ2-1; the match to TRBD2 covers 11 bases. The CDR3 consists of 15 residues. Germline CDR1 is LNHNV and CDR2 is YYDKDF (reference sequence). V was pared by 2 bases and J by 5 bases, with 2 bases of the junction left unmatched. The CDR3 coding sequence is TGTGCCACCAGCAGACGACTAGCGGGGCACAATGAGCAGTTCTTC. Its protein product is CATSRRLAGHNEQFF.

This clonotype occurred many times. V and J are TRBV5-1 and TRBJ2-2; 9 bases line up with TRBD1. The CDR3 has 15 amino acids. Germline V CDR1 and CDR2: SGHRS, YFSETQ. The trim removed 6 bases at V and 3 bases at J, leaving 6 bases unmatched. CDR3 in amino acids: CASNDRGGYTGELFF. The DNA of the CDR3 is TGCGCCAGCAACGACAGGGGGGGATACACCGGGGAGCTGTTTTTT.

The table lists this clonotype with a few counts. V gene TRBV4-3 combines with J gene TRBJ1-1; D is perhaps TRBD1 (6 bases). The CDR3 extends over 14 amino acids. V lost 5 bases to trimming and J lost 0 bases, with 10 bases between them. Germline CDR1 is LGHNA and CDR2 is YSLEER. The CDR3 bases are TGCGCCAGCAGCACGCAGGGGATGAACACTGAAGCTTTCTTT. Translation: CASSTQGMNTEAFF.

This clonotype has ten or more counts. This rearrangement joins TRBV2 to TRBJ1-5; maybe TRBD1 (5 bases). This CDR3 comprises 13 residues. V was clipped by 6 bases and J by 5 bases, with 11 bases between them. The V gene's germline CDR1 is SNHLY and CDR2 FYNNEI. The CDR3 DNA sequence: TGTGCCAGCAGCTACAGAGGGGATCAGCCCCAGCATTTT. Amino acid sequence: CASSYRGDQPQHF. The variable domain in full, with the rest retrieved from reference TRBV2 and TRBJ1-5, is EPEVTQTPSHQVTQMGQEVILRCVPISNHLYFYWYRQILGQKVEFLVSFYNNEISEKSEIFDDQFSVERPDGSNFTLKIRSTKLEDSAMYFCASSYRGDQPQHFGDGTRLSIL.

This clonotype was detected once. V usage is TRBV19 and J usage is TRBJ2-3; D gene uncertain. The CDR3 consists of 12 residues. In germline, CDR1 is LNHDA, CDR2 SQIVND (reference sequence). Trimming removed 3 bases at V and 2 bases at J, with 3 bases between. CDR3 sequence: CASSIPTDTQYF. DNA for the CDR3: TGTGCCAGTAGTATTCCCACAGATACGCAGTATTTT. The full variable domain, completed using reference TRBV19 and TRBJ2-3, is DGGITQSPKYLFRKEGQNVTLSCEQNLNHDAMYWYRQDPGQGLRLIYYSQIVNDFQKGDIAEGYSVSREKKESFPLTVTSAQKNPTAFYLCASSIPTDTQYFGPGTRLTVL.

This clonotype was seen only a few times. The V and J genes are TRBV5-1 and TRBJ1-6; 7 bases agree with TRBD1. The CDR3 is 15 amino acids. Losses at the gene ends were 2 bases for V and 7 bases for J; bases not matched to a gene: 6. In germline, CDR1 is SGHRS, CDR2 YFSETQ. CDR3 sequence reads: CASSFEGARNSPLHF. The CDR3 DNA reads as TGCGCCAGCAGCTTTGAGGGGGCGCGCAATTCACCCCTCCACTTT.

The CDR3 bases are TGTGCCAGCTCACCAACAGGGTTTGGGTACGAGCAGTACTTC. It codes for CASSPTGFGYEQYF. The gene calls are TRBV18 and TRBJ2-7; tentative D call: TRBD1 (6 bases). Germline V gene sequence: CDR1 KGHSH, CDR2 LQKENI. V lost 2 bases to trimming and J lost 4 bases, with 12 bases between them. The CDR3 is made up of 14 amino acids.

The gene calls are TRBV5-1 and TRBJ2-1; 12 bases fit TRBD2. The length of the CDR3 is 18 residues. The germline gives CDR1 SGHRS, CDR2 YFSETQ. V dropped 4 bases and J dropped 4; count of bases not matched to a gene: 12. The CDR3 region is CASSPRTSGVNIYNEQFF. The CDR3 DNA is TGCGCCAGCAGCCCACGGACTAGCGGGGTAAATATATACAATGAGCAGTTCTTC.

This chain connects TRBV7-9 to TRBJ2-7; 13 bases fit TRBD2. After removal of 5 bases from V and 0 bases from J, the junction contained 4 bases not matched to a gene. CDR1 is SEHNR, CDR2 FQNEAQ, per germline (reference sequence). CDR3 length: 16 residues. Here the CDR3 reads CASSPGLAGDSYEQYF. The CDR3, as DNA: TGTGCCAGCAGCCCAGGACTAGCGGGGGACTCCTACGAGCAGTACTTC. Based on the CDR3 plus reference TRBV7-9 and TRBJ2-7, the full variable domain is DTGVSQNPRHKITKRGQNVTFRCDPISEHNRLYWYRQTLGQGPEFLTYFQNEAQLEKSRLLSDRFSAERPKGSFSTLEIQRTEQGDSAMYLCASSPGLAGDSYEQYFGPGTRLTVT.

This chain links TRBV20-1 with TRBJ1-5; the match to TRBD1 covers 7 bases. V gave up 3 bases and J gave up 6 bases; unmatched junction bases: 2. Germline CDR1 reads DFQATT; CDR2 reads SNEGSKA (reference sequence). The CDR3 sequence is 12 residues long. In DNA, the CDR3 is TGCAGTGCTAGGACAGGGATTCAGCCCCAGCATTTT. Protein sequence: CSARTGIQPQHF.